Listed below are T cell receptor beta chains from one sample, sequenced in a study of T cell responses to AZD1222 COVID-19 vaccine. Libraries were prepared by immunoSEQ multiplex PCR; TCRdb keeps only in-frame clonotypes and omits some of them. The data hold 100,000 to 150,000 clones, with around 90% observed a single time. The material was peripheral blood, obtained on day 0 of AZD1222 vaccination. The receptors derive from an adult in good health. Both conserved end residues are part of each CDR3. Each record gives: D gene, clone size, V gene, J gene, CDR3 protein, CDR3 DNA. D genes are given only for firm matches. The listing skips clone size in some rows; elsewhere it reads once, few, many or a size class.

d_call: NA
clone_size: NA
v_call: TRBV30
j_call: TRBJ1-4
cdr3_aa: CAWSVRGGYEKLFF
cdr3_nt: TGTGCCTGGAGTGTAAGGGGGGGATACGAAAAACTGTTTTTT

d_call: TRBD1
clone_size: NA
v_call: TRBV7-6
j_call: TRBJ1-2
cdr3_aa: CASSKDRGHGYTF
cdr3_nt: TGTGCCAGCAGCAAAGACAGGGGGCATGGCTACACCTTC

d_call: NA
clone_size: once
v_call: TRBV9
j_call: TRBJ1-1
cdr3_aa: CASSVLPGASTEAFF
cdr3_nt: TGTGCCAGCAGCGTGTTGCCGGGGGCGTCCACTGAAGCTTTCTTT

d_call: NA
clone_size: NA
v_call: TRBV24-1
j_call: TRBJ1-1
cdr3_aa: CATSDGDDFTEAFF
cdr3_nt: TGTGCCACCAGTGATGGGGACGATTTCACTGAAGCTTTCTTT

d_call: TRBD1
clone_size: once
v_call: TRBV3-1/TRBV3-2
j_call: TRBJ1-2
cdr3_aa: CASSNRQGYGYTF
cdr3_nt: TGTGCCAGCAGCAACCGACAGGGTTACGGCTACACCTTC

d_call: NA
clone_size: NA
v_call: TRBV6-2/TRBV6-3
j_call: TRBJ2-2
cdr3_aa: CASSFYRDRELFF
cdr3_nt: TGTGCCAGCAGTTTCTATAGAGACAGGGAGCTGTTTTTT

d_call: NA
clone_size: once
v_call: TRBV24-1
j_call: TRBJ1-2
cdr3_aa: CATSDPDNYGYTF
cdr3_nt: TGTGCCACCAGTGATCCCGATAACTATGGCTACACCTTC

d_call: NA
clone_size: NA
v_call: TRBV2
j_call: TRBJ2-2
cdr3_aa: CASSEGAGSGELFF
cdr3_nt: TGTGCCAGCAGCGAAGGCGCGGGGTCCGGGGAGCTGTTTTTT

d_call: NA
clone_size: NA
v_call: TRBV19
j_call: TRBJ2-3
cdr3_aa: CASSDRGTDTQYF
cdr3_nt: TGTGCCAGTAGTGACAGAGGCACAGATACGCAGTATTTT

d_call: NA
clone_size: NA
v_call: TRBV5-1
j_call: TRBJ2-5
cdr3_aa: CASSSGRGGTETQYF
cdr3_nt: TGCGCCAGCAGCTCAGGCCGAGGGGGGACGGAGACCCAGTACTTC